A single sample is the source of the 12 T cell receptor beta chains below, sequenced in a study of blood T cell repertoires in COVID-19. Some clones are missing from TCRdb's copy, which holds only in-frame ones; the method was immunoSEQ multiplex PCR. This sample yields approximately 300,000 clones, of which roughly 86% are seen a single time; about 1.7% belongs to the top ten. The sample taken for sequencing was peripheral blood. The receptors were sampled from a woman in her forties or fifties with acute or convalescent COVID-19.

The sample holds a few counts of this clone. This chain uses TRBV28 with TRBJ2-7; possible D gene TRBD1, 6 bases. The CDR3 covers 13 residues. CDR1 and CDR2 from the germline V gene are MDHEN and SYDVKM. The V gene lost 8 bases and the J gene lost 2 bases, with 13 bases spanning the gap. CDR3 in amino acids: CASAGAGAYEQYF. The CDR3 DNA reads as TGTGCCAGCGCCGGGGCAGGGGCCTACGAGCAGTACTTC.

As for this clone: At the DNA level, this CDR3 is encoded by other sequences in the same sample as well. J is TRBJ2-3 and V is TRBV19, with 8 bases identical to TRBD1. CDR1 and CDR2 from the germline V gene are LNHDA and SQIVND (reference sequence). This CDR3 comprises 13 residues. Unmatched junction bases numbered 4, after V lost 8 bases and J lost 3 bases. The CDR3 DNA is TGTGCCAGTGGACAGGGTGGGACAGATACGCAGTATTTT. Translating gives CASGQGGTDTQYF.

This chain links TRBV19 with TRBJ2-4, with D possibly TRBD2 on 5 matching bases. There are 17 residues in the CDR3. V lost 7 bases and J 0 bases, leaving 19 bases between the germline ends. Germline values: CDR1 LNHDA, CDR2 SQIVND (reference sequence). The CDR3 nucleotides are TGTGCCAGTACCCCGAGAAGCGGTGTTACAGCCAAAAACATTCAGTACTTC. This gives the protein CASTPRSGVTAKNIQYF. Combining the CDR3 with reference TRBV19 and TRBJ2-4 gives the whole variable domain DGGITQSPKYLFRKEGQNVTLSCEQNLNHDAMYWYRQDPGQGLRLIYYSQIVNDFQKGDIAEGYSVSREKKESFPLTVTSAQKNPTAFYLCASTPRSGVTAKNIQYFGAGTRLSVL.

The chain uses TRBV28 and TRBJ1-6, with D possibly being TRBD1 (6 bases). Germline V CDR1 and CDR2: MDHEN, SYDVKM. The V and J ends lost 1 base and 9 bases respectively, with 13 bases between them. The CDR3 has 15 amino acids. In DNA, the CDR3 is TGTGCCAGCAGTTTATCGGACAGAAAAAGTTCACCCCTCCACTTT. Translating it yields CASSLSDRKSSPLHF.

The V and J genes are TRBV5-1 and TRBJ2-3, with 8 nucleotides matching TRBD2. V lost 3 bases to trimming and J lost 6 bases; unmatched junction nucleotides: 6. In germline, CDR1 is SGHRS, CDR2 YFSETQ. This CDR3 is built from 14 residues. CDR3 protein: CASSSRSGSDTQYF. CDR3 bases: TGCGCCAGCAGCTCCCGAAGCGGGAGTGATACGCAGTATTTT.

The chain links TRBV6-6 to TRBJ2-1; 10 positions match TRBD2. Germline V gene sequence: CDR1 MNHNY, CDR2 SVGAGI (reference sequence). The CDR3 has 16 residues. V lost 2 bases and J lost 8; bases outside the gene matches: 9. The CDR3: CASSYRPSGSEDEQFF. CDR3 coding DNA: TGTGCCAGCAGTTACAGGCCTAGCGGGAGTGAAGATGAGCAGTTCTTC.

CDR3 region: CASSFGQPNTGELFF. Written as DNA, the CDR3 is TGTGCCAGCAGTTTCGGACAACCGAACACCGGGGAGCTGTTTTTT. This chain links TRBV6-5 with TRBJ2-2; possible D gene TRBD1, 5 bases. Trimming took off 4 bases at V and 0 bases at J, with 9 bases between the two ends. The CDR3 is made up of 15 amino acids. Germline-derived CDR1 and CDR2 are MNHEY and SVGAGI.

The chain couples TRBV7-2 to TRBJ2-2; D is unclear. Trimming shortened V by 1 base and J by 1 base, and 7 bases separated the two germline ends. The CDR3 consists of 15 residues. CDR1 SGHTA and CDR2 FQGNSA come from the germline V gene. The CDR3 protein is CASSLDVRNTGELFF. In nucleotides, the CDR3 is TGTGCCAGCAGCTTAGACGTCAGGAACACCGGGGAGCTGTTTTTT.

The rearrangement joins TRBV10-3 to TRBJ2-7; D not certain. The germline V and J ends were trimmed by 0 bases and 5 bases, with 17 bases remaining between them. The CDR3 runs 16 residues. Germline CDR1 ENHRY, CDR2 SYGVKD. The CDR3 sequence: CAISESMSPSPHEQYF. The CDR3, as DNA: TGTGCCATCAGTGAGTCGATGAGCCCTTCCCCCCACGAGCAGTACTTC.

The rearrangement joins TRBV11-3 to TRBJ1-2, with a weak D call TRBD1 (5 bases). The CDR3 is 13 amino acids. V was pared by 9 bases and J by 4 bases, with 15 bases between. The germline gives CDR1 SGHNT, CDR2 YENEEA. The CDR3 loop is CARPRGGPYGYTF. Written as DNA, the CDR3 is TGTGCCAGGCCCCGGGGGGGTCCCTATGGCTACACCTTC.

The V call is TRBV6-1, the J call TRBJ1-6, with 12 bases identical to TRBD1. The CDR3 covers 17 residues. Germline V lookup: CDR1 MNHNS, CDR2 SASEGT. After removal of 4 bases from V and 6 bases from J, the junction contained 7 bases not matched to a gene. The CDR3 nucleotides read TGTGCCAGCAGTGCGCTCCGGGACAGGGGGCTTAATTCACCCCTCCACTTT. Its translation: CASSALRDRGLNSPLHF.

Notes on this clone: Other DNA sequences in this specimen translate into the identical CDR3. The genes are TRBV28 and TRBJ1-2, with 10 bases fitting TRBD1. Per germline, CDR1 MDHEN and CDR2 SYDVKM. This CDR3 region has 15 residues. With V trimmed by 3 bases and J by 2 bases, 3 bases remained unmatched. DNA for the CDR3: TGTGCCAGCAGTTTTCGGGGACAGGGGAACTATGGCTACACCTTC. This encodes CASSFRGQGNYGYTF.